This entry features one T cell receptor (beta chain) sequence. This clonotype was seen at least ten times. The target of this receptor is not known. No base quality information exists; no much larger clone differs at one position. The sample is drawn from a study of T-cell memory formation after mild COVID-19 listed by TCRdb under 2021. The study in broad terms: TCR sequence clusters from the two donors were largely donor specific. Two young, previously healthy adult volunteers, one female and one male, were included in the cohort. T-cell clones expanding and contracting after mild COVID-19 in two donors were tracked by longitudinal TCRalpha and TCRbeta repertoire sequencing.

Ficoll-Paque density gradient centrifugation was used to isolate PBMCs. Findings and caveats that apply to the study as a whole: Some responding clones were detected in pre-infection memory, suggesting pre-existing cross-reactive memory T cells joined the SARS-CoV-2 response. The study covered only a couple of mild cases, and larger cohorts including severe cases with pre-infection samples were considered necessary. Contracting CD4+ clones appeared mostly in the CM and EM memory subsets, whereas CD8+ clones were enriched in EMRA. Balanced CD4/CD8 phenotypes were observed for clones contracting from day 15 to 85, whereas a bias towards CD4+ was observed for a second wave of clones expanding from day 15 to 37. Whether the second-wave clones peaking on day 37 were SARS-CoV-2 specific was not confirmed.

Sequencing took place on an Illumina NovaSeq 6000. TCRalpha and TCRbeta cDNA libraries were constructed by 5'RACE with constant-segment primers, with sample barcodes and unique molecular identifiers being introduced. RNA was extracted from every sample with Trizol reagent. The libraries were amplified in two PCR steps, and the second step added a second sample barcode and Illumina TruSeq adapters. Sequencing of the libraries was done on an Illumina NovaSeq, producing 2 x 150 bp paired-end reads. Per the authors' processing: Reads were demultiplexed and collapsed into UMI-guided consensus sequences with migec v1.2.7. Using mixcr v2.1.11, UMI consensuses were aligned to TRA and TRB V and J templates and then assembled into clonotypes. Expanded or contracted clonotypes were those called significant by both edgeR and NoisET, with noise models trained on biological replicates. For edgeR calls, the cutoffs were a false discovery rate-adjusted p below 0.01 and a log2 fold-change threshold of 1. PCA with hierarchical clustering of max-normalized trajectories of the 1000 most abundant clonotypes was used as exploratory dynamics analysis. Separately sequenced CD4+ and CD8+ repertoires were used to assign the CD4 or CD8 phenotype of responding clones. TCRdb's own reprocessing of the public reads used fastp at Q25 and MiXCR and kept productive beta chains. Merged by CDR3 protein, the rows form single entries marked with the most common genes and DNA. TCRdb, not the original authors, processed these V and J calls. Counted in this sample were about 350,000 distinct CDR3 sequences; roughly 13% of them appeared once. The leading ten clones occupy 22% of the sample.

The junction shows trimming of 8 bases on V and 5 bases on J, plus 19 bases between the germline ends. The germline V gene gives CDR1 as MNHEY and CDR2 as SVGAGI. The CDR3 sequence holds 14 residues, the cysteine and valine included. Just the 42-base CDR3 DNA is kept, in frame starting at base 1. The rearranged segments are TRBV6-5 and TRBJ2-7, with a weak D call of TRBD2 (8 bases match). Source material: PBMCs or a T cell subset sorted from them (not recorded which). The TCR comes from a man aged 18 to 35 who had mild COVID-19 (a few samples of this study predate the infection). The sample titles of this study are shuffled in the database, so cell type and time point are left out; the donor was told from shared clones. The CDR3 loop reads CASGSREGADEQYV. The DNA sequence reads TGTGCCAGCGGATCCCGGGAGGGGGCCGACGAGCAGTACGTC.